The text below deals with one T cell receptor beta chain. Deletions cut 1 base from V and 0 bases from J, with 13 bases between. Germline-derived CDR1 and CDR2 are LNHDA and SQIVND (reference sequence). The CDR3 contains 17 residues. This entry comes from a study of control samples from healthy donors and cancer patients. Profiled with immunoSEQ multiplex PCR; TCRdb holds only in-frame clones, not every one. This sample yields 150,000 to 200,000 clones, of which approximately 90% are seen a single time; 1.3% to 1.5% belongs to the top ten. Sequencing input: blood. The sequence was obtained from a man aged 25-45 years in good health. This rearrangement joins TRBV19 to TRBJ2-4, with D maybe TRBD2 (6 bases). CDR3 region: CASSIGWRGSAKNIQYF. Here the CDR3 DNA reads TGTGCCAGTAGTATAGGGTGGCGGGGCTCAGCCAAAAACATTCAGTACTTC.